The 13 T cell receptor beta chains reported below all come from one sample, sequenced in a study of cytomegalovirus exposure and HLA in healthy donors. Primers included in the PCR were 60 Vbeta and 13 Jbeta primers. Profiled with immunoSEQ multiplex PCR; TCRdb holds only in-frame clones, not every one. This table holds about 160,000 clones, 75% to 80% found once. The sequenced sample consisted of PBMCs. These receptors all come from a woman aged 45-65 years in good health and CMV-seropositive.

The chain recombines TRBV9 with TRBJ1-2, with 8 bases that match TRBD1. There are 16 residues in the CDR3. The ends lost 3 bases at V and 0 bases at J; junction bases unmatched: 7. Germline CDR1 SGDLS, CDR2 YYNGEE. The CDR3 is CASSDPTGASNYGYTF. In nucleotides, the CDR3 is TGTGCCAGCAGCGATCCGACAGGGGCCTCTAACTATGGCTACACCTTC. The full variable domain, in which reference TRBV9 and TRBJ1-2 provide the parts outside the CDR3, is DSGVTQTPKHLITATGQRVTLRCSPRSGDLSVYWYQQSLDQGLQFLIQYYNGEERAKGNILERFSAQQFPDLHSELNLSSLELGDSALYFCASSDPTGASNYGYTFGSGTRLTVV.

V is TRBV5-4 and J is TRBJ1-5; D gene uncertain. The CDR3 runs 12 residues. Germline CDR1 SGHNT, CDR2 YYREEE (reference sequence). The V end lost 0 bases, the J end lost 9 bases, and 7 bases lay between the germline ends. The CDR3, as DNA: TGTGCCAGCAGCTTGGATTCGGGGCCCCAGCATTTT. Its translation: CASSLDSGPQHF.

V is TRBV7-2 and J is TRBJ1-4; D is perhaps TRBD1 (6 bases). V lost 1 base and J lost 5, with 8 bases in between. Germline loops: CDR1 SGHTA, CDR2 FQGNSA. CDR3 size: 14 residues. The CDR3 DNA reads TGTGCCAGCAGCTTAGGGACAGCGAATGAAAAACTGTTTTTT. This encodes CASSLGTANEKLFF. The full variable domain, completed using reference TRBV7-2 and TRBJ1-4, is GAGVSQSPSNKVTEKGKDVELRCDPISGHTALYWYRQSLGQGLEFLIYFQGNSAPDKSGLPSDRFSAERTGGSVSTLTIQRTQQEDSAVYLCASSLGTANEKLFFGSGTQLSVL.

V usage is TRBV7-9 and J usage is TRBJ1-1, with 7 bases matching TRBD1. CDR3 size: 15 residues. J lost 6 bases, V lost 7 bases, and 14 bases had no gene match. The germline V gene encodes CDR1 SEHNR and CDR2 FQNEAQ (reference sequence). The CDR3 protein is CASTLSTGLVAEAFF. CDR3 nucleotide sequence: TGTGCCAGCACCTTGTCGACAGGGTTAGTTGCTGAAGCTTTCTTT. Full variable domain (outside the CDR3, taken from reference TRBV7-9 and TRBJ1-1): DTGVSQNPRHKITKRGQNVTFRCDPISEHNRLYWYRQTLGQGPEFLTYFQNEAQLEKSRLLSDRFSAERPKGSFSTLEIQRTEQGDSAMYLCASTLSTGLVAEAFFGQGTRLTVV.

The V call is TRBV10-1, the J call TRBJ1-1, with D unclear. There are 11 residues in the CDR3. The germline gives CDR1 WNHNN, CDR2 SYGVQD (reference sequence). V shed 5 bases and J shed 5 bases, with 6 bases lying between them. CDR3 sequence reads: CASSRGTEAFF. The CDR3 nucleotides are TGCGCCAGCAGTCGGGGAACTGAAGCTTTCTTT.

This clone was seen a few times. This chain uses TRBV6-6 with TRBJ1-3; D gene uncertain. Germline loops: CDR1 MNHNY, CDR2 SVGAGI (reference sequence). This CDR3 is 16 amino acids long. Between the trimmed V and J ends, which lost 0 bases and 0 bases, there was a span of 9 bases. In DNA form, the CDR3 reads TGTGCCAGCAGTTACTCTCTTGAGATCTCTGGAAACACCATATATTTT. Translating it yields CASSYSLEISGNTIYF.

This clone is a singleton in its sample. The chain is built from TRBV10-3 and TRBJ1-1, with TRBD1 identical over 7 bases. The CDR3 has 15 residues. V was pared by 5 bases and J by 2 bases, with 8 bases of the junction left unmatched. CDR1 and CDR2 from the germline V gene are ENHRY and SYGVKD. CDR3 residues: CAISSRTGFNTEAFF. In DNA form, the CDR3 reads TGTGCCATCAGTTCCCGGACAGGCTTTAACACTGAAGCTTTCTTT.

This clone turned up a few times. The chain combines TRBV27 with TRBJ1-2; 8 positions match TRBD1. Germline-derived CDR1 and CDR2 are MNHEY and SMNVEV (reference sequence). The V and J ends lost 2 bases and 3 bases, in that order; junction bases with no gene match: 2. The CDR3 totals 14 residues. CDR3 DNA sequence: TGTGCCAGCAGTTTACAGGGGGCGGACTATGGCTACACCTTC. It codes for CASSLQGADYGYTF.

This clone was seen more than once but under ten times. The gene calls are TRBV7-9 and TRBJ2-3; 7 nucleotides agree with TRBD2. V shed 7 bases and J 0 bases; nucleotides not matched to a gene: 4. Germline CDR1 is SEHNR and CDR2 is FQNEAQ (reference sequence). The CDR3 runs 14 residues. CDR3 residues: CASTFGGSTDTQYF. The CDR3 coding sequence is TGTGCCAGCACTTTCGGGGGGAGCACAGATACGCAGTATTTT. The full variable domain, its missing parts supplied by reference TRBV7-9 and TRBJ2-3, is DTGVSQNPRHKITKRGQNVTFRCDPISEHNRLYWYRQTLGQGPEFLTYFQNEAQLEKSRLLSDRFSAERPKGSFSTLEIQRTEQGDSAMYLCASTFGGSTDTQYFGPGTRLTVL.

The V gene is TRBV5-1, the J gene TRBJ2-2, with D perhaps matching TRBD1 (5 bases). Trimming removed 0 bases at V and 0 bases at J, with 6 bases between. The CDR3 covers 15 residues. The germline V gene has CDR1 SGHRS and CDR2 YFSETQ. The CDR3 sequence is CASSLGRANTGELFF. The CDR3, as DNA: TGCGCCAGCAGCTTGGGCAGGGCGAACACCGGGGAGCTGTTTTTT.

V is TRBV11-2 and J is TRBJ1-1, with TRBD1 as a possible D gene (6 bases). This CDR3 is 15 amino acids long. Trimming pared 1 base from V and 5 bases from J, leaving 14 bases between. CDR1 and CDR2 (germline): SGHAT, FQNNGV. The CDR3 nucleotides are TGTGCCAGCAGCTTAGGTCGTGGGGGCCGGACTGAAGCTTTCTTT. Its protein is CASSLGRGGRTEAFF.

This chain links TRBV28 with TRBJ2-5; no clear D gene. V was cut by 0 bases and J by 1 base, with 9 bases left in between. From germline, CDR1 is MDHEN and CDR2 SYDVKM. The CDR3 runs to 15 residues. CDR3 nucleotides: TGTGCCAGCAGTTTATGGCCGGTAACCCAAGAGACCCAGTACTTC. Protein sequence: CASSLWPVTQETQYF.

This clone was counted once. This chain joins TRBV7-9 and TRBJ2-7, with 11 bases matching TRBD2. The V and J ends lost 5 bases and 0 bases, in that order; junction bases with no gene match: 3. This CDR3 region has 15 residues. Per germline, CDR1 SEHNR and CDR2 FQNEAQ (reference sequence). Here the CDR3 reads CASSLLAGGSYEQYF. CDR3 DNA sequence: TGTGCCAGCAGCCTGCTAGCGGGGGGCTCCTACGAGCAGTACTTC.